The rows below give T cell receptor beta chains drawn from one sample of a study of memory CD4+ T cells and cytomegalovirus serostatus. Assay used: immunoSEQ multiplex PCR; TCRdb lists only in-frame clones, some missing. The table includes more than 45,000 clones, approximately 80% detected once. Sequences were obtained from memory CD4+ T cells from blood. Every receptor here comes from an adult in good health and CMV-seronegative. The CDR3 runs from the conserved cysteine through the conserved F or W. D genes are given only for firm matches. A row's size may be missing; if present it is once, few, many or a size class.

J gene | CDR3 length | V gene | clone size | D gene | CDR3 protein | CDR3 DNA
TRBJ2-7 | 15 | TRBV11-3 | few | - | CASSLGQGRSHEQYF | TGTGCCAGCAGCTTAGGGCAGGGTAGGAGCCACGAGCAGTACTTC
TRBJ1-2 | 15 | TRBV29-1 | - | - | CSHMGRGDSSSGYTF | TGCAGCCACATGGGTAGGGGAGACAGTTCATCTGGCTACACCTTC
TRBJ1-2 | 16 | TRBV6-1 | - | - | CASSEYEGGANYGYTF | TGTGCCAGCAGTGAATATGAGGGGGGAGCTAACTATGGCTACACCTTC
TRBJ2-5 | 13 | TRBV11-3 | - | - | CASSFFGGGPQYF | TGTGCCAGCAGCTTTTTCGGTGGAGGGCCCCAGTACTTC
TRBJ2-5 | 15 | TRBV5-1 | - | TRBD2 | CASTQTGLAAETQYF | TGCGCCAGCACCCAGACGGGACTAGCTGCAGAGACCCAGTACTTC
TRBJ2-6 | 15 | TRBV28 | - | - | CASSFQGSGANVLTF | TGTGCCAGCAGTTTCCAGGGTTCTGGGGCCAACGTCCTGACTTTC
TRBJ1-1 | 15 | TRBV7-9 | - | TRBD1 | CASSLGQGGRNEAFF | TGTGCCAGCAGCTTAGGACAGGGGGGTCGAAATGAAGCTTTCTTT
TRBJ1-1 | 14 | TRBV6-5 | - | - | CASNPGAMNTEAFF | TGTGCCAGCAACCCAGGTGCCATGAACACTGAAGCTTTCTTT
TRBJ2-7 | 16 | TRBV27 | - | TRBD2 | CASSLVGTSGVYEQYF | TGTGCCAGCAGTTTAGTAGGGACTAGCGGGGTCTACGAGCAGTACTTC
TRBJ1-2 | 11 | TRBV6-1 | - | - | CASSGVSGYTF | TGTGCCAGCAGTGGCGTCTCTGGCTACACCTTC
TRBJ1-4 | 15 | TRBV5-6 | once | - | CASSVGTGLNEKLFF | TGTGCCAGCAGCGTGGGCACAGGGCTTAATGAAAAACTGTTTTTT
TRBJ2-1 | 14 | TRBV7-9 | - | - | CASSAQDRNNEQFF | TGTGCCAGCAGCGCCCAAGACAGAAACAATGAGCAGTTCTTC
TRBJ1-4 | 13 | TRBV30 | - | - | CAWSVLQGEKLFF | TGTGCCTGGAGTGTACTACAGGGCGAAAAACTGTTTTTT
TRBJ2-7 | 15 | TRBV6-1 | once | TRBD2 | CASSEARAGDYEQYF | TGTGCCAGCAGTGAAGCAAGAGCGGGGGACTACGAGCAGTACTTC
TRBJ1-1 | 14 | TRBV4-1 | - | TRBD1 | CASSLGQSNTEAFF | TGCGCCAGCAGCCTGGGACAGTCGAACACTGAAGCTTTCTTT
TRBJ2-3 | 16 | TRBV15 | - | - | CATSRQSRAATDTQYF | TGTGCCACCAGCAGACAGAGCAGGGCGGCCACAGATACGCAGTATTTT
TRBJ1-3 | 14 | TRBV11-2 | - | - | CASRTGGAGNTIYF | TGTGCCAGCAGAACGGGGGGAGCGGGAAACACCATATATTTT
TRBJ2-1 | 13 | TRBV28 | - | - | CASLRGGYNEQFF | TGTGCCAGCTTAAGGGGTGGGTACAATGAGCAGTTCTTC
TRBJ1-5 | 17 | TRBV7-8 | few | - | CASSLAGRDPGNQPQHF | TGTGCCAGCAGCTTAGCGGGACGAGATCCGGGTAATCAGCCCCAGCATTTT
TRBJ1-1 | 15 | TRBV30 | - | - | CAWSAGDSRVGEAFF | TGTGCCTGGAGTGCCGGGGACTCCCGGGTAGGTGAAGCTTTCTTT
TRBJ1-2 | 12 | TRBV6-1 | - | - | CASKRIGYGYTF | TGTGCCAGCAAAAGAATTGGCTATGGCTACACCTTC
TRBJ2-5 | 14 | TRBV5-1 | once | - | CASTLSTGGETQYF | TGCGCCAGCACCCTCTCGACAGGAGGAGAGACCCAGTACTTC
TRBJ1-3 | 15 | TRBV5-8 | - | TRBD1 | CASSLLQGARDAIYF | TGTGCCAGCAGCTTGCTCCAGGGGGCCCGTGACGCCATATATTTT
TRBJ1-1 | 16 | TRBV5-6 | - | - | CASSSPRGGRGTEAFF | TGTGCCAGCAGCTCACCCCGAGGGGGTCGGGGCACTGAAGCTTTCTTT
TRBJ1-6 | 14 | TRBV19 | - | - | CASSLGFNNSPLHF | TGTGCCAGTAGCCTCGGATTTAATAATTCACCCCTCCACTTT
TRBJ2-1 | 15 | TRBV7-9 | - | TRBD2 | CASSSERGPYNEQFF | TGTGCCAGCAGCTCCGAGCGGGGGCCCTACAATGAGCAGTTCTTC
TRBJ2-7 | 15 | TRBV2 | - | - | CASSESTVSAYEQYF | TGTGCCAGCAGTGAAAGTACAGTCAGCGCCTACGAGCAGTACTTC
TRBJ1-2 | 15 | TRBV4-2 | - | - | CASSQKADGQYGYTF | TGTGCCAGCAGCCAAAAAGCGGACGGCCAGTATGGCTACACCTTC
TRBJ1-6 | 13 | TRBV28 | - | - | CATGGAYNSPLHF | TGTGCCACCGGGGGGGCCTATAATTCACCCCTCCACTTT
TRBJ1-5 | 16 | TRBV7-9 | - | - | CASSSQGINSNQPQHF | TGTGCCAGCAGCTCGCAGGGGATCAATAGCAATCAGCCCCAGCATTTT
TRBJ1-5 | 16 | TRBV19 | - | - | CASSPRQDGSNQPQHF | TGTGCCAGTAGTCCAAGACAGGACGGGAGCAATCAGCCCCAGCATTTT
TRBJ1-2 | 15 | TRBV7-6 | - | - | CASSLEGGGAAGYTF | TGTGCCAGCAGCTTAGAGGGGGGAGGGGCAGCCGGCTACACCTTC
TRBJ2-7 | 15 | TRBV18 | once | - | CASSQQSGPLYEQYF | TGTGCCAGCTCACAGCAGTCAGGGCCCCTCTACGAGCAGTACTTC
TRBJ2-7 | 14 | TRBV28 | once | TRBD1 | CASTSGTGGYEQYF | TGTGCCAGCACATCCGGGACAGGGGGGTACGAGCAGTACTTC
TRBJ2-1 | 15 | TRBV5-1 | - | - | CASSDWRGEYNEQFF | TGCGCCAGCAGTGATTGGAGGGGGGAATACAATGAGCAGTTCTTC
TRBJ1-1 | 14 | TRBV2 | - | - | CASTYSGGSTEAFF | TGTGCCAGCACCTATTCGGGGGGGAGCACTGAAGCTTTCTTT
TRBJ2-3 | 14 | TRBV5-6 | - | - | CASSWGPSTDTQYF | TGTGCCAGCAGCTGGGGGCCCAGCACAGATACGCAGTATTTT
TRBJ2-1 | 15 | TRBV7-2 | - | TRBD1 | CASSSTGSAHNEQFF | TGTGCCAGCAGCTCGACAGGGTCAGCACACAATGAGCAGTTCTTC
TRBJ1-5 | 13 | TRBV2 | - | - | CASRTDYNQPQHF | TGTGCCAGCAGGACAGATTACAATCAGCCCCAGCATTTT
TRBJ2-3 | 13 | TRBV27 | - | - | CASSPTTGDTQYF | TGTGCCAGCAGTCCCACGACGGGAGATACGCAGTATTTT
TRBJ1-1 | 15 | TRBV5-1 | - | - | CASSFASGMNTEAFF | TGCGCCAGCAGCTTTGCATCGGGGATGAACACTGAAGCTTTCTTT
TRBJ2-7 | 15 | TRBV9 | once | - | CASSAGGQGVYEQYF | TGTGCCAGCAGCGCCGGAGGGCAGGGGGTCTACGAGCAGTACTTC
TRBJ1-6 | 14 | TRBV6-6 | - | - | CASSYRQSNSPLHF | TGTGCCAGCAGTTACAGACAGTCTAATTCACCCCTCCACTTT
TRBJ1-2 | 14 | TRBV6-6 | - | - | CASSYPGNNYGYTF | TGTGCCAGCAGTTACCCAGGGAATAACTATGGCTACACCTTC
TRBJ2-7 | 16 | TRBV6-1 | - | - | CASSERSGGQSYEQYF | TGTGCCAGCAGTGAACGAAGCGGGGGACAGTCCTACGAGCAGTACTTC
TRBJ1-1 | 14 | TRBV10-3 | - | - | CAISESYLNTEAFF | TGTGCCATCAGTGAAAGTTACCTGAACACTGAAGCTTTCTTT
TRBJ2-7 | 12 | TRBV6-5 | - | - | CASSWDSYEQYF | TGTGCCAGCAGTTGGGACTCCTACGAGCAGTACTTC
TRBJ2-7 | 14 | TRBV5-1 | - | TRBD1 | CASSLTAGGHEQYF | TGCGCCAGCAGCTTGACCGCAGGGGGCCACGAGCAGTACTTC
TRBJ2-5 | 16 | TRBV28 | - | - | CASSLGASDSQETQYF | TGTGCCAGCAGTTTAGGAGCATCTGATAGCCAAGAGACCCAGTACTTC
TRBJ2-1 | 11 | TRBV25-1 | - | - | CASSQKAEQFF | TGTGCCAGCAGCCAAAAAGCGGAGCAGTTCTTC
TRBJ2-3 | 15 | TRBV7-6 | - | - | CASSLLSSSTDTQYF | TGTGCCAGCAGCTTGCTCTCTTCTAGCACAGATACGCAGTATTTT
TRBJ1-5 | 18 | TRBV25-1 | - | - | CASSETGGQGYSNQPQHF | TGTGCCAGCAGTGAGACAGGCGGGCAGGGCTATAGCAATCAGCCCCAGCATTTT
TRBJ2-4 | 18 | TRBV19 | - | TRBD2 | CASSRDPGLAGLKNIQYF | TGTGCCAGTAGTAGGGACCCGGGACTAGCGGGGCTCAAAAACATTCAGTACTTC
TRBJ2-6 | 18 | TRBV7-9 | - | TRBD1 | CASSHTGTGRSGANVLTF | TGTGCCAGCAGCCATACCGGGACAGGAAGGTCTGGGGCCAACGTCCTGACTTTC